This T cell receptor beta chain was observed in a study of shared clonotypes between healthy human individuals. Study at large: Researchers drew samples from two women and a few men aged 18 to 49. Study results and limitations: Genetic and exposure-history diversity was limited by the small donor number.

On this clone: Its antigen is not identified.

Unsorted PBMC DNA underwent sequencing on ten immunoSEQ deep assay plates. Data came from immunoSEQ multiplex PCR; TCRdb stores just in-frame clones and leaves some out. The repertoire holds hundreds of thousands of clones, around 80% seen once, with around 12% in the top ten. Trimming removed 6 bases at V and 3 bases at J, with 10 bases between. In germline, CDR1 is KGHSH, CDR2 LQKENI. CDR3 length: 13 residues. Participating donors were healthy, HIV-negative adults free of recent acute infections or vaccinations. The rearrangement links TRBV18 to TRBJ2-3; no reliable D call. The sequence was obtained from a woman in her thirties or forties in good health. Some clones in this sample may be carry-over from other donors' samples. The sample was PBMCs. CDR3 loop: CASSALQTDTQYF. As DNA, the CDR3 is TGTGCCAGCTCTGCCTTGCAGACAGATACGCAGTATTTT.